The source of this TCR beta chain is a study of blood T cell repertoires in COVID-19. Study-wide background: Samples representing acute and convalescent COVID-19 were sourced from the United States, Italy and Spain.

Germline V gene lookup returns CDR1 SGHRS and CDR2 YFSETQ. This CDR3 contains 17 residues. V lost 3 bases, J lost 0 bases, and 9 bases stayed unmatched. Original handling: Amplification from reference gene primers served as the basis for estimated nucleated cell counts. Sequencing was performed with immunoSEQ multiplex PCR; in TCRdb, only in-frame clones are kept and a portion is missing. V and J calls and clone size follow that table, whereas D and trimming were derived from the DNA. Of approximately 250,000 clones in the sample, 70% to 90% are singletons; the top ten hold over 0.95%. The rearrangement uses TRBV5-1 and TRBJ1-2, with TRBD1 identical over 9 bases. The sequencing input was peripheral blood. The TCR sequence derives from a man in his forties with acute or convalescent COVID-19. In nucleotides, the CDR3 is TGCGCCAGCAGCTCCGGGACAGGGATCGGGGCTAACTATGGCTACACCTTC. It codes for CASSSGTGIGANYGYTF.